This T cell receptor beta chain was captured in a study of cytomegalovirus exposure and HLA in healthy donors. Study-level results: Certain indistinguishable V segments, among them TRBV6-2 and TRBV6-3, were excluded. Most CMV-associated TCR beta chains were later found to appear HLA-restricted. Certain sequence variants were highly shared and formed a cluster, and this cluster was likely a sequencing artifact.

The study ran its PCR with 60 Vbeta and 13 Jbeta primers. Sequencing used immunoSEQ multiplex PCR; TCRdb keeps in-frame clones, though not all of them. The sample table includes 95,000 to 150,000 clones. Notes on this clone: The antigen remains undetermined.

The CDR3 is 14 residues long. The germline CDR1 and CDR2 sequences are LNHNV and YYDKDF (reference sequence). Trimming took 0 bases from V and 10 from J; bases not matched to a gene: 9. This cohort consisted of healthy bone marrow donors. The chain links TRBV15 to TRBJ2-7; 7 bases fit TRBD2. The TCR originated in a man aged 18-30 years in good health and CMV-seronegative. The material sequenced was PBMCs. CDR3 residues: CATSRDGKRDGQYF. DNA of the CDR3: TGTGCCACCAGCAGAGATGGTAAGCGGGACGGACAGTACTTC.